The 6 T cell receptor beta chains given below trace back to one sample, sequenced in a study of T-cell reconstitution after alpha-beta-depleted transplantation in children. Preparing the TCRbeta library involved the use of unique molecular identifiers. One entry per CDR3 protein, called by TCRdb with MiXCR from the PCR reads. In the table there are approximately 510,000 distinct CDR3 sequences, around 18% of which are singletons. Sequences were derived from PBMCs from the stem cell graft donor, sampled from the stem cell graft. The receptors were sampled from a human donor who donated a stem cell graft to a child with acute lymphoblastic leukemia.

This clonotype came up a few times. This rearrangement joins TRBV12-3 or TRBV12-4 to TRBJ2-7; 8 nucleotides match TRBD2. The CDR3 is 13 amino acids. Trimming cost V 6 bases and J 5 bases; bases outside gene matches: 6. The CDR3 protein is CASSGSGSDEQYF. CDR3 nucleotide sequence: TGTGCCAGCAGCGGGAGCGGGAGCGACGAGCAGTACTTC.

CDR3: CASSLVDNSPLHF. The CDR3 DNA follows: TGTGCCAGCAGCTTAGTAGATAATTCACCCCTCCACTTT. V and J are TRBV7-2 and TRBJ1-6, with D unclear. The CDR3 runs to 13 residues. Trimming shortened V by 1 base and J by 5 bases, and 3 bases separated the two germline ends. CDR1 is SGHTA and CDR2 is FQGNSA in the germline V gene. Combining the CDR3 with reference TRBV7-2 and TRBJ1-6 gives the whole variable domain GAGVSQSPSNKVTEKGKDVELRCDPISGHTALYWYRQSLGQGLEFLIYFQGNSAPDKSGLPSDRFSAERTGGSVSTLTIQRTQQEDSAVYLCASSLVDNSPLHFGNGTRLTVT.

J is TRBJ2-5 and V is TRBV7-9; 9 bases match TRBD2. Trimming cost V 3 bases and J 2 bases; bases outside gene matches: 4. This CDR3 is 15 amino acids long. CDR1 and CDR2 from the germline V gene are SEHNR and FQNEAQ (reference sequence). The CDR3 loop is CASSFSGRRQETQYF. The DNA of the CDR3 is TGTGCCAGCAGCTTCAGCGGGAGGAGGCAAGAGACCCAGTACTTC.

V and J are TRBV20-1 and TRBJ2-7, with 8 bases identical to TRBD2. The CDR3 totals 15 residues. V lost 3 bases, J lost 0 bases, and 7 bases stayed unmatched. Per germline, CDR1 DFQATT and CDR2 SNEGSKA (reference sequence). The CDR3 loop is CSARGTSGSSYEQYF. CDR3 sequence (DNA): TGCAGTGCTAGGGGCACTAGCGGTAGCTCCTACGAGCAGTACTTC.

In this sample, this clonotype turned up a few times. The chain recombines TRBV5-6 with TRBJ1-2; D possibly corresponds to TRBD1 (6 bases). Germline CDR1 is SGHDT and CDR2 is YYEEEE. The CDR3 runs to 15 residues. V was pared by 6 bases and J by 4 bases, with 19 bases between. CDR3 region: CASTRRGGISYGYTF. As DNA, the CDR3 is TGTGCCAGCACCCGTAGGGGGGGCATAAGCTATGGCTACACCTTC. The whole variable domain, filled in from reference TRBV5-6 and TRBJ1-2, reads DAGVTQSPTHLIKTRGQQVTLRCSPKSGHDTVSWYQQALGQGPQFIFQYYEEEERQRGNFPDRFSGHQFPNYSSELNVNALLLGDSALYLCASTRRGGISYGYTFGSGTRLTVV.

This clonotype was seen ten or more times. The rearrangement links TRBV5-1 to TRBJ2-1; 14 bases are shared with TRBD2. After removal of 4 bases from V and 7 bases from J, the junction contained 7 bases not matched to a gene. The CDR3 is 16 residues long. CDR1 and CDR2 from the germline V gene are SGHRS and YFSETQ. CDR3 sequence: CASSIPRTSGRNEQFF. In DNA form, the CDR3 reads TGCGCCAGCAGCATACCTAGGACTAGCGGGAGGAATGAGCAGTTCTTC.